This T cell receptor beta chain appears in the sequencing data of a study of T cells after yellow fever vaccination (dated by TCRdb to the late 2010s). Describing the broader study: The SMART-Seq v4 Ultra Low Input RNA kit was used to prepare libraries from fractions with low cell numbers. To follow T-cell clones before and after primary and booster YFV17D yellow fever vaccination, bulk TCR alpha and beta repertoires were sequenced over time. Two healthy male donors, one aged 18 to 30 and one aged 30 to 39 years, were included in the cohort. Blood was drawn at multiple timepoints before and after primary and secondary immunization, with bulk PBMC replicates and cell subsets isolated.

Taken from cysteine to phenylalanine, the CDR3 has 15 residues. Only CDR3 DNA is held: 45 bases, read in frame from base 1. The germline V gene supplies CDR1 LGHNA and CDR2 YSLEER. V loses 6 bases, J loses 3 bases, and the germline ends lie 17 bases apart. The treatment or condition label on this specimen signifies: live attenuated yellow fever vaccine strain. PBMCs were isolated from peripheral blood using a standard Ficoll-Paque protocol. Dynabeads CD4 and CD8 positive selection kits were used to isolate the CD4 and CD8 T-cell fractions. TriZol was used to extract RNA from bulk PBMCs, CD4 and CD8 fractions, and dextramer-positive and dextramer-negative fractions. What the research found in general, with its limitations: The secondary T-cell response was weaker than the primary response but faster, peaking on day 5 instead of day 15. After the booster, most clones that had expanded after primary vaccination were detected again (around 97% of CD4 and roughly 86% of CD8), suggesting broad maintenance of memory. Computational filtering was required because FACS-sorted repertoires could contain abundant contaminating clonotypes from the bulk population. Because only a couple of donors were included in the study, the extent to which the findings can be generalized is limited. A small fraction of clonotypes showed up in both the CD4 and CD8 compartments, probably as a result of convergent recombination.

TCRdb lists the instrument as Illumina NovaSeq 6000. TCR cDNA was made using 5'RACE template switching, a step that added a universal primer site and unique molecular identifiers. Priming for cDNA synthesis came from both the TCR alpha and TCR beta constant segments. Libraries were amplified in two PCR steps, with sample barcodes and sequencing adapters added in the second step. Sequencing of libraries was performed on Illumina HiSeq 2500 (2x100 bp) or NovaSeq (2x150 bp). In the original analysis: Demultiplexing of reads and collapsing into UMI consensus sequences were performed with MIGEC, and V(D)J alignment was carried out with MiXCR. Vaccine-responding clonotypes were defined with edgeR using replicate PBMC samples, requiring FDR below 0.01 and a log2 fold change above 5 up to day 15. CD4 or CD8 identity was assigned to each bulk clonotype according to whether the clonotype was present at higher abundance in the sequenced CD4 repertoire or the sequenced CD8 repertoire. TCRdb itself trimmed the public reads at Q25 with fastp, ran MiXCR and retained productive beta chains. CDR3 protein duplicates are merged, each entry listing the most common genes and DNA. The V and J calls shown here were made by TCRdb, not taken from the authors' results. For this sample there are 250,000 to 300,000 distinct CDR3 sequences; roughly 4.8% appear just once. Jointly, the top ten make up roughly 3.5% of the sample.

This clonotype was picked up a small number of times. The target of this receptor is not known. Qualities for individual bases were not recorded, and no much larger clone is one base off. Source: CD4+ T cells sorted from PBMCs, taken on the day of the yellow fever booster vaccination. The receptor comes from a man aged 18 to 35 who received the YFV17D yellow fever vaccine. The rearranged chain carries TRBV4-3 and TRBJ1-2; too little of a D gene remains to name it. The bases are TGCGCCAGCAGTCAACGGCGGGTCATGGACTATGGCTACACCTTC. It is translated as CASSQRRVMDYGYTF.